The 18 T cell receptor beta chains below were found in one sample sequenced in a study of blood T cell repertoires in COVID-19. The data were produced by immunoSEQ multiplex PCR, yet TCRdb's version contains in-frame clones alone and is incomplete. Among more than 150,000 clones, around four fifths were seen once, and the ten largest hold around 14%. Sequencing was carried out using peripheral blood. Receptors were obtained from a man younger than 45 with active or convalescent COVID-19.

The chain employs TRBV19 and TRBJ2-7; 10 bases agree with TRBD1. This CDR3 has 16 residues. Per the germline V gene, CDR1 is LNHDA and CDR2 is SQIVND (reference sequence). The V gene end was trimmed by 3 bases and the J gene end by 4 bases; junction bases not matched to a gene: 9. The CDR3 bases are TGTGCCAGTAGTATTGGGACAGGGGACTACCTATACGAGCAGTACTTC. This codes for CASSIGTGDYLYEQYF. Variable domain in full (rest from reference TRBV19 and TRBJ2-7): DGGITQSPKYLFRKEGQNVTLSCEQNLNHDAMYWYRQDPGQGLRLIYYSQIVNDFQKGDIAEGYSVSREKKESFPLTVTSAQKNPTAFYLCASSIGTGDYLYEQYFGPGTRLTVT.

The chain couples TRBV11-2 to TRBJ2-7, with TRBD2 matching 8 bases. This CDR3 contains 15 residues. The ends lost 5 bases at V and 3 bases at J; junction bases unmatched: 9. Germline CDR1 is SGHAT and CDR2 is FQNNGV. The CDR3 is CASSPTRTSSYEQYF. CDR3 DNA: TGTGCCAGCAGCCCAACTAGGACTAGCAGCTACGAGCAGTACTTC.

The CDR3 protein is CASSPRRVEGYTF. CDR3 DNA: TGTGCCAGCAGTCCCCGGAGGGTGGAAGGCTACACCTTC. The chain links TRBV6-5 to TRBJ1-2, with unresolved D. Looked up from germline, CDR1 is MNHEY and CDR2 is SVGAGI. CDR3 size: 13 residues. V was shortened by 5 bases and J by 8 bases, with 15 bases between the two germline ends.

The chain couples TRBV29-1 to TRBJ1-1, with D hard to call. Germline values: CDR1 SQVTM, CDR2 ANQGSEA. Trimming pared 7 bases from V and 2 bases from J, leaving 5 bases between. This CDR3 is built from 10 residues. The CDR3: CSAQNTEAFF. In DNA form, the CDR3 reads TGCAGCGCCCAAAACACTGAAGCTTTCTTT.

This sequence joins TRBV30 and TRBJ2-1, with D perhaps TRBD2 (5 bases). Germline loops: CDR1 GTSNPN, CDR2 SVGIG (reference sequence). Trimming removed 0 bases at V and 7 bases at J, with 10 bases between. The CDR3 is made up of 13 amino acids. CDR3 residues: CAWSVGGENEQFF. CDR3 in DNA: TGTGCCTGGAGTGTAGGAGGTGAGAATGAGCAGTTCTTC.

This clone was counted only a few times. The V and J genes are TRBV6-5 and TRBJ1-1, with D perhaps TRBD1 (5 bases). Per germline, CDR1 MNHEY and CDR2 SVGAGI. Trimming pared 6 bases from V and 4 bases from J, leaving 15 bases between. The CDR3 length is 14 residues. CDR3 sequence reads: CASRPGGGFTEAFF. In nucleotides, the CDR3 is TGTGCCAGCAGACCCGGCGGGGGGTTCACTGAAGCTTTCTTT.

The chain combines TRBV3-1 (or the pseudogene TRBV3-2) with TRBJ2-1, with a possible D match to TRBD1 (6 bases). This CDR3 spans 15 amino acids. V was clipped by 3 bases and J by 0 bases, with 9 bases between them. The germline gives CDR1 LGHDT, CDR2 YNNKEL (reference sequence). The CDR3: CASSHGTNSYNEQFF. DNA of the CDR3: TGTGCCAGCAGCCATGGGACAAACTCCTACAATGAGCAGTTCTTC.

The chain carries TRBV10-3 and TRBJ2-3; possible D gene TRBD2, 5 bases. Looked up from germline, CDR1 is ENHRY and CDR2 is SYGVKD. V was pared by 0 bases and J by 4 bases, with 11 bases between. This CDR3 has 15 amino acids. CDR3 nucleotides: TGTGCCATCAGTGAGTCATCGGGATCTGCAGATACGCAGTATTTT. Its translation is CAISESSGSADTQYF.

This clone was detected only once. This sequence joins TRBV11-2 and TRBJ2-1; TRBD1 matches at 7 bases. Germline-derived CDR1 and CDR2 are SGHAT and FQNNGV. The CDR3 consists of 18 residues. The V and J ends lost 1 base and 10 bases, in that order; junction bases with no gene match: 19. CDR3 protein: CASSLGVLRTKGGVEQFF. DNA of the CDR3: TGTGCCAGCAGCTTAGGGGTCCTGAGAACGAAAGGGGGCGTGGAGCAGTTCTTC.

The rearrangement joins TRBV2 to TRBJ2-3, with 12 bases matching TRBD2. Germline CDR1 reads SNHLY; CDR2 reads FYNNEI. There are 19 residues in the CDR3. With 5 bases clipped from V and 1 base from J, the junction kept 13 bases outside the gene matches. The chain's CDR3 is CASSLVRTSGTVGTDTQYF. CDR3 coding DNA: TGTGCCAGCAGTCTGGTTAGGACTAGCGGGACCGTTGGCACAGATACGCAGTATTTT.

Only one count was recorded for this clone. The rearrangement links TRBV24-1 to TRBJ1-1; D might be TRBD1 (6 bases). The CDR3 runs to 13 residues. CDR1 and CDR2 from the germline V gene are KGHDR and SFDVKD. V gave up 6 bases and J gave up 4 bases, with 11 bases separating them. CDR3 nucleotides: TGTGCCACCAGTTTGGGCAGGGGCACTGAAGCTTTCTTT. Amino acid sequence: CATSLGRGTEAFF.

This chain connects TRBV4-3 to TRBJ2-7, with D possibly being TRBD1 (5 bases). Germline CDR1 reads LGHNA; CDR2 reads YSLEER. The CDR3 sequence is 15 residues long. V was trimmed by 0 bases and J by 3 bases, leaving 12 bases between them. The CDR3 nucleotides read TGCGCCAGCAGCCAAGATGGGGCAGCCAACTACGAGCAGTACTTC. Its protein product is CASSQDGAANYEQYF.

This clone is a singleton in its sample. The V call is TRBV5-1, the J call TRBJ1-3; D gene uncertain. The germline CDR1 and CDR2 sequences are SGHRS and YFSETQ. The CDR3 spans 14 residues. The ends were cut back, 2 bases at V and 2 bases at J, with 8 bases in the middle. CDR3 sequence: CASSFDGAGNTIYF. DNA of the CDR3: TGCGCCAGCAGCTTCGACGGGGCTGGAAACACCATATATTTT.

This clone was seen only once. The V call is TRBV3-1 (or the pseudogene TRBV3-2), the J call TRBJ1-3; 7 bases are shared with TRBD1. Germline-derived CDR1 and CDR2 are LGHDT and YNNKEL (reference sequence). V was clipped by 5 bases and J by 4 bases; unmatched bases: 8. This CDR3 spans 15 amino acids. Here the CDR3 reads CASSNRGPRGNTIYF. The CDR3 DNA sequence: TGTGCCAGCAGCAACAGGGGCCCGAGGGGAAACACCATATATTTT.

The chain uses TRBV7-9 and TRBJ1-1; TRBD1 might be the D (5 bases). Trimming left V 1 base short and J 2 bases short, with 14 bases between. Looked up from germline, CDR1 is SEHNR and CDR2 is FQNEAQ (reference sequence). This CDR3 spans 16 amino acids. Written as DNA, the CDR3 is TGTGCCAGCAGCTTAGGGGGCCCGACAGTAAACACTGAAGCTTTCTTT. It specifies CASSLGGPTVNTEAFF.

The rearrangement links TRBV6-5 to TRBJ1-6; weak D call: TRBD1 (6 bases). Trimming removed 8 bases from V and 10 bases from J, with 15 bases in between. Germline CDR1 MNHEY, CDR2 SVGAGI. The CDR3 length is 13 residues. CDR3 sequence (DNA): TGTGCCAGCCAACAGGGTGGAAAGTCACCCCTCCACTTT. Translation gives CASQQGGKSPLHF.

The CDR3 loop reads CASSTPGGGGYTF. The CDR3 DNA follows: TGTGCCAGCAGCACCCCCGGCGGGGGTGGCTACACCTTC. The chain couples TRBV6-5 to TRBJ1-2; weak D call: TRBD1 (5 bases). This CDR3 spans 13 amino acids. CDR1 is MNHEY, CDR2 SVGAGI, per germline. Deletions cut 6 bases from V and 7 bases from J, with 15 bases between.

V gene TRBV3-1 (or the pseudogene TRBV3-2) combines with J gene TRBJ2-1; 12 bases fit TRBD2. Losses at the gene ends were 1 base for V and 0 bases for J; bases not matched to a gene: 4. Germline CDR1 reads LGHDT; CDR2 reads YNNKEL (reference sequence). The CDR3 runs 18 residues. The CDR3 protein is CASSQGLAGEASYNEQFF. The CDR3, as DNA: TGTGCCAGCAGCCAAGGACTAGCGGGAGAGGCCTCCTACAATGAGCAGTTCTTC.